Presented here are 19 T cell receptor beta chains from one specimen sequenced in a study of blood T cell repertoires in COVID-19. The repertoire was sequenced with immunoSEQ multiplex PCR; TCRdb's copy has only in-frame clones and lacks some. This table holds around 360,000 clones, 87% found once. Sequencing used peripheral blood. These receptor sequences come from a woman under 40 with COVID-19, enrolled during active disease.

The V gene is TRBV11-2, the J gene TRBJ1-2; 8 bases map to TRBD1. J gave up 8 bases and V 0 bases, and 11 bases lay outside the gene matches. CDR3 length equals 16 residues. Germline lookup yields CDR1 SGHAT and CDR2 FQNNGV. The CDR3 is CASSLDSTTGVTGYTF. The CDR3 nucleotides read TGTGCCAGCAGCTTAGACTCCACGACAGGGGTGACAGGCTACACCTTC.

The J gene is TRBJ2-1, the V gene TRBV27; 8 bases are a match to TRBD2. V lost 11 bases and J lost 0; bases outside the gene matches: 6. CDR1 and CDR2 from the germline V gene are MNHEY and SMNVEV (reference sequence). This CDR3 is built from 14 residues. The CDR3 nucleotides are TGTGCCGCGGGGGGATTTAGCTCCTACAATGAGCAGTTCTTC. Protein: CAAGGFSSYNEQFF.

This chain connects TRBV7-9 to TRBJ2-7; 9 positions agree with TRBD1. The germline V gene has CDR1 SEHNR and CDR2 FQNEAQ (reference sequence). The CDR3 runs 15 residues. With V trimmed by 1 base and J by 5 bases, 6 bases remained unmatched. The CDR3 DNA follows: TGTGCCAGCAGCTTAGGCACAGGGGGCTCGGACGAGCAGTACTTC. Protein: CASSLGTGGSDEQYF. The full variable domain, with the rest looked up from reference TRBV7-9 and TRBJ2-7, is DTGVSQNPRHKITKRGQNVTFRCDPISEHNRLYWYRQTLGQGPEFLTYFQNEAQLEKSRLLSDRFSAERPKGSFSTLEIQRTEQGDSAMYLCASSLGTGGSDEQYFGPGTRLTVT.

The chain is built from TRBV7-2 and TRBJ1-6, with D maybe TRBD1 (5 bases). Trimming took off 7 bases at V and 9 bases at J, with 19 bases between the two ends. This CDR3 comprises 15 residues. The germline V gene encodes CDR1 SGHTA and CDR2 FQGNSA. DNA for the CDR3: TGTGCCAGCACCTCCCCCTGGGGGGGACCTTCACCCCTCCACTTT. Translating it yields CASTSPWGGPSPLHF.

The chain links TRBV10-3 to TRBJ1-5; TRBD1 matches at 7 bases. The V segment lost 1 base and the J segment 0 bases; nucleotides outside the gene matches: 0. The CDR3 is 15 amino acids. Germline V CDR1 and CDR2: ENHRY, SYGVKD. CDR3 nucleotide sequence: TGTGCCATCAGTGAGTACAGGGGTAGCAATCAGCCCCAGCATTTT. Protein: CAISEYRGSNQPQHF.

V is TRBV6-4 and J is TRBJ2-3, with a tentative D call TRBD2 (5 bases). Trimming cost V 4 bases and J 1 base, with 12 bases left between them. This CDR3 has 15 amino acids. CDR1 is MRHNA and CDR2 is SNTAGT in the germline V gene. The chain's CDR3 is CASSAGNVGTDTQYF. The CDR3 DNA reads TGTGCCAGCAGTGCCGGGAACGTTGGCACAGATACGCAGTATTTT.

The DNA of the CDR3 is TGCGCCAGCAGCCAAGATTCCTATTTTGCGGATACGCAGTATTTT. Encoded protein: CASSQDSYFADTQYF. V and J are TRBV4-1 and TRBJ2-3; no clear D. The germline gives CDR1 MGHRA, CDR2 YSYEKL. This CDR3 has 15 amino acids. V was pared by 0 bases and J by 6 bases, with 13 bases between.

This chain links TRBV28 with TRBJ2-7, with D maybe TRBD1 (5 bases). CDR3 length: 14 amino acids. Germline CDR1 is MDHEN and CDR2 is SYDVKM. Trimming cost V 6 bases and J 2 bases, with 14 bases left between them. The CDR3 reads CASRTGLGAYEQYF. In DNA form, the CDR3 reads TGTGCCAGCAGGACCGGCCTAGGGGCCTACGAGCAGTACTTC.

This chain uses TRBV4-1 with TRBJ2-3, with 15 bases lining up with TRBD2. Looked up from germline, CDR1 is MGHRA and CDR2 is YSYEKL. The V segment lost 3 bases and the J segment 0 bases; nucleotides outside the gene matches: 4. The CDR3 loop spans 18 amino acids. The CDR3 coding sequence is TGCGCCAGCAGCCATGGACTAGCGGGAGGGCCAAGCACAGATACGCAGTATTTT. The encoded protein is CASSHGLAGGPSTDTQYF.

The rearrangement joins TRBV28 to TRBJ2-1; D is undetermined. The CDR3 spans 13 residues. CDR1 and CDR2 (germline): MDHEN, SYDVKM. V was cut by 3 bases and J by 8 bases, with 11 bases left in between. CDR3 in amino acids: CASSLTGGDEQFF. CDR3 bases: TGTGCCAGCAGTTTGACCGGCGGCGATGAGCAGTTCTTC.

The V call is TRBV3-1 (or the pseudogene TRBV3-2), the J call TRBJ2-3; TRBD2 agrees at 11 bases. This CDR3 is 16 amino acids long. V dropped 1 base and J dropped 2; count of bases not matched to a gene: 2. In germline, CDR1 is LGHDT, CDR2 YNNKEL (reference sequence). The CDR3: CASSQGTSGLTDTQYF. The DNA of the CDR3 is TGTGCCAGCAGCCAAGGGACTAGCGGGCTCACAGATACGCAGTATTTT.

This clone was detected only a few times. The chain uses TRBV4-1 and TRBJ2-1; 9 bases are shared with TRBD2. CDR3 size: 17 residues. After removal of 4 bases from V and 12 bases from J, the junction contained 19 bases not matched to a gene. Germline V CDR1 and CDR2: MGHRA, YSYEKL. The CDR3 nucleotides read TGCGCCAGCAGCCCGGGAGGGGCCCCGACTAGCGGAGATGGGCAGTTCTTC. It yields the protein CASSPGGAPTSGDGQFF.

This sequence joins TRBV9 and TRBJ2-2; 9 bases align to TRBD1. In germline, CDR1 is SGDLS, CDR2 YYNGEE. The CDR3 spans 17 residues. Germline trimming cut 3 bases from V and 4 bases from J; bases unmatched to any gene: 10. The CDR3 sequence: CASSDSGTGRITGELFF. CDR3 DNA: TGTGCCAGCAGCGACTCCGGGACAGGGAGGATCACCGGGGAGCTGTTTTTT.

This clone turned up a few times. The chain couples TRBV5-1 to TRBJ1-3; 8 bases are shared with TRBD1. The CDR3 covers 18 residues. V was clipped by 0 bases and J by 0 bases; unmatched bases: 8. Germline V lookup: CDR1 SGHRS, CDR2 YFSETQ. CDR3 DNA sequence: TGCGCCAGCAGCTTGGATGGACAGGGTCCGGGCTCTGGAAACACCATATATTTT. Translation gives CASSLDGQGPGSGNTIYF.

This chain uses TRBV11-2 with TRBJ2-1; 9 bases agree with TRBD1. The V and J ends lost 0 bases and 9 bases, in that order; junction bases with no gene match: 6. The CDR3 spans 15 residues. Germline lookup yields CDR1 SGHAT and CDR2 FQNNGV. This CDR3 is CASSLDQGQGREQFF. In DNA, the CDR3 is TGTGCCAGCAGCTTAGATCAGGGACAGGGACGTGAGCAGTTCTTC.

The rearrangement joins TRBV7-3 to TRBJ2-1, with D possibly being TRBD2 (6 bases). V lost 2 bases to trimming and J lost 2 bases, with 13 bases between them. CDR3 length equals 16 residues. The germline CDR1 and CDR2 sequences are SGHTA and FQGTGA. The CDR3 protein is CASSLRERAAYNEQFF. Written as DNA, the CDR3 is TGTGCCAGCAGCTTACGGGAGCGGGCTGCCTACAATGAGCAGTTCTTC.

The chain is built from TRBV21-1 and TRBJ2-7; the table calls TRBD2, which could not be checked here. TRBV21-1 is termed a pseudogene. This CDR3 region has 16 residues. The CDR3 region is CASSGHPGLAGGEQYF. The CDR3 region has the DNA TGTGCCAGCAGCGGGCACCCGGGACTAGCGGGAGGCGAGCAGTACTTC.

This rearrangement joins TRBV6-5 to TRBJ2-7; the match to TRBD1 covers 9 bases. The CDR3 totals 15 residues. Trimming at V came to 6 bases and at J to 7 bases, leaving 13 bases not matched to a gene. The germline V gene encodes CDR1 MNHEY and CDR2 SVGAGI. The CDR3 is CASRGTGGRLEEQYF. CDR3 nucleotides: TGTGCCAGCAGAGGAACAGGGGGCCGACTAGAGGAGCAGTACTTC.

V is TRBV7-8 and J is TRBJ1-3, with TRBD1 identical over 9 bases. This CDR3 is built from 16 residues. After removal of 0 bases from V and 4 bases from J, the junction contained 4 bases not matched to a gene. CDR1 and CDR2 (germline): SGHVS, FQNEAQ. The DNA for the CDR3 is TGTGCCAGCAGCTTAGCGTGGGGGACAGGGGGAAACACCATATATTTT. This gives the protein CASSLAWGTGGNTIYF.